This TCR beta chain was profiled in a study of shared clonotypes between healthy human individuals. With regard to this clone: A read error may account for a junction end that differs from germline.

CD8 cells regarded as naive lacked CD45RO, were positively chosen for CCR7, and omitted terminally differentiated effector memory CD45RA+ cells. Measured with immunoSEQ multiplex PCR; TCRdb has only the in-frame clones, and not every one. The profile shows roughly 2,000,000 clones, about 95% of them singletons. The TCR originated in a man aged 18 to 35 in good health. The sample consisted of naive CD8+ T cells sorted from blood.

CDR3 bases: TGTGCTAGCAGCTTAGCTGGGACAGGGTCGGCCCAGTACTTC. Translating gives CASSLAGTGSAQYF. This chain links TRBV7-7 with TRBJ2-5, with TRBD1 matching 9 bases. Germline lookup yields CDR1 SSHAT and CDR2 FNYEAQ (reference sequence). This CDR3 spans 14 amino acids.